This TCR beta chain appears in the sequencing data of a study of T cell repertoires in cytomegalovirus infection. Study-wide background: Indicated by public TCR beta signatures were CMV infection and matching HLA type.

General observations from the study: HLA-C-restricted TCR beta clonotypes specific for CMV led the ex vivo response.

Deletions cut 4 bases from V and 5 bases from J, with 14 bases between. Germline CDR1 and CDR2: MNHGY and SAAAGT. The CDR3 contains 14 residues. This clonotype was observed a handful of times. Its antigen remains unknown. TCRdb independently ran MiXCR on the reads; one entry per CDR3 protein. The sample consists of 570,000 or so distinct CDR3 sequences, approximately 40% of them appearing once. This rearrangement joins TRBV6-8 to TRBJ1-1; the D gene is possibly TRBD1 (6 bases). This sequence originates from a human donor in good health (CMV status not recorded). Some clones in this sample may be carry-over from other donors' samples. Material: cultured PBMCs, obtained from culture after CMV antigen stimulation. The CDR3 sequence: CASSSPVGGTEAFF. The CDR3 DNA sequence: TGTGCCAGCAGTTCCCCCGTAGGGGGGACTGAAGCTTTCTTT.